This paragraph covers one T cell receptor beta chain sequence. Antigen: not known. Germline and junction disagree at one end, which may indicate a read error. Amplification targeted the TCR beta CDR3 regions, with RNA transcripts as the source material. First-round RT-PCR employed HTBI primers, with a second-round multiplex PCR after it. MiXCR, applied by TCRdb to the multiplex PCR reads, yields one record per CDR3 protein. There are about 640,000 distinct CDR3 sequences in the sample; under 50% occur only once, and around 3% lies in the top ten. This entry comes from a study of Graves' ophthalmopathy and Graves' hyperthyroidism. Points from the study as a whole: At about 70% sensitivity and 72.22% specificity, the model predicted progression of the ophthalmopathy.

Fresh peripheral blood (approximately 9.2 ml) yielded the PBMCs. The CDR3 runs to 11 residues. Germline V gives CDR1 SQVTM, CDR2 ANQGSEA. Sequencing was performed on peripheral blood. The V call is TRBV29-1, the J call TRBJ2-6; TRBD1 is a possible D gene (6 bases). The sequence was collected from an adult man with Graves' ophthalmopathy. The CDR3 DNA reads as TGCAGCGTACCGGGACACGGAGTTGAAGCTTTC. This translates into CSVPGHGVEAF.